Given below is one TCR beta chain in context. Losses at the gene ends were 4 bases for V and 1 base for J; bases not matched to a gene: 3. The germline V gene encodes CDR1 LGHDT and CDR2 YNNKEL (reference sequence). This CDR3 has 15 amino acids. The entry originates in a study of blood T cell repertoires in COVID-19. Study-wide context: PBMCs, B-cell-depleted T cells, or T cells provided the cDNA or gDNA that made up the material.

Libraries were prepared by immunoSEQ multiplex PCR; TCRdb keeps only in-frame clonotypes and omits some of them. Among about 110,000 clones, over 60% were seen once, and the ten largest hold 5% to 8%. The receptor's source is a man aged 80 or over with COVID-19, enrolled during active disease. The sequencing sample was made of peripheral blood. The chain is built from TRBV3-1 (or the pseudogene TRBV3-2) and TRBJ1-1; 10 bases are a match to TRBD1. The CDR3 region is CASSLGTGANTEAFF. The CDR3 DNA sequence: TGTGCCAGCAGCCTGGGGACAGGGGCGAACACTGAAGCTTTCTTT.